The TCR beta chain under discussion was sequenced for a study of blood T cell repertoires in COVID-19. Turning to the study itself: Acute-phase and convalescent COVID-19 samples originated in the United States, Italy and Spain. From T cells, B-cell-depleted T cells, or PBMCs came the material, which was cDNA or gDNA.

V was clipped by 0 bases and J by 3 bases; unmatched bases: 5. Per germline, CDR1 LGHNA and CDR2 YNFKEQ. The CDR3 runs to 16 residues. Only one count was recorded for this clone. As processed by the authors: Reference gene primer amplification gave nucleated cell count estimates. Repertoires were generated with immunoSEQ multiplex PCR, while TCRdb's copy carries only in-frame clones and drops some. V, J and clone size are taken as reported in that table, and D and trimming were inferred from the DNA itself. The table lists more than 45,000 clones, 86% of them singletons. This receptor was identified in a human donor in a cohort sampled during active COVID-19. The chain links TRBV4-2 to TRBJ1-1, with 9 bases that match TRBD1. The sequencing input was peripheral blood. The CDR3, as DNA: TGTGCCAGCAGCCAAGATAATCGACAGGGGGACACTGAAGCTTTCTTT. Its protein is CASSQDNRQGDTEAFF.